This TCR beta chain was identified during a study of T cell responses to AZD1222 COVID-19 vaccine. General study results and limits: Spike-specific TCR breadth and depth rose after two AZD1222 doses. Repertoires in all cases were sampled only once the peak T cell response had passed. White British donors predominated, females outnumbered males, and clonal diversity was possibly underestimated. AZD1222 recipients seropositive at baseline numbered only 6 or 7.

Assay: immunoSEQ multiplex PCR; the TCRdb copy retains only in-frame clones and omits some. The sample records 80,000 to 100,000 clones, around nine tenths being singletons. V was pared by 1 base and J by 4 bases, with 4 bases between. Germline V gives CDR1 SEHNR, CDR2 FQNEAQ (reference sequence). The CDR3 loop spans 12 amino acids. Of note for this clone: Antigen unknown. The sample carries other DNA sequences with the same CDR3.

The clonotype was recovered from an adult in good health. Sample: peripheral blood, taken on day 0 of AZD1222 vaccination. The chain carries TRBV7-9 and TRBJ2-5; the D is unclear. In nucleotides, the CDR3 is TGTGCCAGCAGCTTAGTGGGAGAGACCCAGTACTTC. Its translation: CASSLVGETQYF.